The entry below gives a single TCR beta chain sequence along with its context. Its antigen remains unknown. The junction departs from germline at one end; a sequencing error may be responsible. General study points: Greatest tumor Treg TCR overlap was with tumor naive CD4+ cells. Tumor memory CD4+ T cell TCR gene usage was found to cluster with blood and lymph node memory CD4+ cells and with lymph node naive CD4+ cells. The larger cohort examined one V-J beta rearrangement, not whole repertoires.

TCRdb passed the 5' RACE reads through MiXCR, listing each CDR3 protein once. Of approximately 60,000 distinct CDR3 sequences listed, around 21% are singletons. Cells sorted as Tregs were CD4+, CD25+ and CD127-/low. Sequenced: tumor-infiltrating Tregs sorted from the breast tumor. The source is a female donor with breast cancer.

The CDR3 sequence: CASSSGKLYGYPF. The DNA for the CDR3 is TGTGCCAGCAGCTCGGGAAAGCTCTATGGCTACCCCTTC. V gene TRBV11-1 combines with J gene TRBJ1-2; D uncertain. Germline V CDR1 and CDR2: SGHAT, FQDESV (reference sequence). The CDR3 consists of 13 residues.